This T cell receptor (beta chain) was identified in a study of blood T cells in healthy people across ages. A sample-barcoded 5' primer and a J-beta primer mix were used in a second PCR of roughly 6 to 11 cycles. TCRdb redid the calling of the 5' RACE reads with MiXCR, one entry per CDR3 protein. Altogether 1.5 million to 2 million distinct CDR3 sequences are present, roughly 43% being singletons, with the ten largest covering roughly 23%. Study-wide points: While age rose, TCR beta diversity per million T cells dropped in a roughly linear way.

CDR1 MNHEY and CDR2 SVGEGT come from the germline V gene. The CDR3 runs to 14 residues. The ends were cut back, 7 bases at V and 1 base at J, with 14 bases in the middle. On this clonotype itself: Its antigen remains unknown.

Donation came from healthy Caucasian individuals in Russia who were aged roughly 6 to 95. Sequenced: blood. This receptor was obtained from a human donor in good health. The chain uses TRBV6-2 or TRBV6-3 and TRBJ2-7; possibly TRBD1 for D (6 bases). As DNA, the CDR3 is TGTGCCAGCACCCGTTTAGGGGGATCCTACGAGCAGTACTTC. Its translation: CASTRLGGSYEQYF.